This T cell receptor beta chain came from a study of T cell responses to AZD1222 COVID-19 vaccine. Here immunoSEQ multiplex PCR was the method, and the copy in TCRdb shows in-frame clones only, minus some. The profile covers 100,000 or so clones, with more than 75% appearing a single time and more than 15% taken by the ten largest. Whole-study results and caveats: Rises in breadth and depth of Spike-specific TCRs came after two AZD1222 doses. White British ancestry dominated among donors, who included more females, and clonal diversity was possibly underestimated. Within unmutated variant regions lay the reported targets of nearly half of spike-specific TCRs.

Germline-derived CDR1 and CDR2 are LGHNA and YNFKEQ. Trimming removed 4 bases from V and 5 bases from J, with 11 bases in between. The CDR3 totals 13 residues. As concerns this clone: Its antigen remains unknown.

This specimen was peripheral blood, taken on day 0 of AZD1222 vaccination. This chain connects TRBV4-2 to TRBJ2-5; D unresolved. This TCR came from an adult in good health. CDR3 in DNA: TGTGCCAGCAGCCCGAGGAATGAGGAGACCCAGTACTTC. It specifies CASSPRNEETQYF.